Presented here are 16 T cell receptor beta chains from one specimen sequenced in a study of regulatory T cells in long-lasting Graves disease. Time point specified: newly diagnosed GD, antithyroid drugs for less than 3 months. The TCR library was made from RNA that had been extracted from PBMCs in TRIzol. Both iRepertoire HTBI primers and Arm-PCR of CDR3 regions were used to build the TCR beta libraries. TCRdb re-derived calls from the multiplex PCR reads in MiXCR, one entry per CDR3 protein. The sample records around 420,000 distinct CDR3 sequences, about 15% being singletons. These data are also associated with another study on T cells in Graves' hyperthyroidism and ophthalmopathy.

The source material was peripheral blood mononuclear cells (PBMCs), sampled at new diagnosis, from a patient treated with antithyroid drugs. The source is a middle-aged woman with Graves disease.

J is TRBJ1-3 and V is TRBV5-4, with D perhaps matching TRBD1 (6 bases). CDR1 SGHNT and CDR2 YYREEE come from the germline V gene (reference sequence). Trimming removed 4 bases from V and 4 bases from J, with 15 bases in between. This CDR3 contains 15 residues. The CDR3 region has the DNA TGTGCCAGCAGCCCAGGACAGTCGACGGGAAACACCATATATTTT. This encodes CASSPGQSTGNTIYF.

The table lists this clonotype with many counts. The chain employs TRBV2 and TRBJ1-3; D possibly corresponds to TRBD1 (6 bases). The CDR3 spans 13 residues. CDR1 and CDR2 from the germline V gene are SNHLY and FYNNEI. With 6 bases removed from V and 5 bases from J, the gap between germline ends came to 11 bases. This CDR3 is CASSLDSRNTIYF. DNA of the CDR3: TGTGCCAGCAGCCTGGACAGTCGAAACACCATATATTTT.

This clonotype came up a few times. The rearrangement joins TRBV15 to TRBJ2-1; D ambiguous. Germline V CDR1 and CDR2: LNHNV, YYDKDF (reference sequence). V shed 3 bases and J shed 0 bases, with 15 bases lying between them. The CDR3 is 17 amino acids. Written as DNA, the CDR3 is TGTGCCACCAGCAGGGATCTGACACTCTCCTCCTACAATGAGCAGTTCTTC. Encoded protein: CATSRDLTLSSYNEQFF.

The DNA for the CDR3 is TGTGCCAGCAGCGTAGTGGCTAGCGGGAGTCCCCACGCGAGTACGCAGTATTTT. Amino acid sequence: CASSVVASGSPHASTQYF. The V gene is TRBV9, the J gene TRBJ2-3, with 10 positions matching TRBD2. This CDR3 has 18 amino acids. Per the germline V gene, CDR1 is SGDLS and CDR2 is YYNGEE. Unmatched junction bases numbered 15, after V lost 0 bases and J lost 8 bases.

This clonotype was detected many times. The chain combines TRBV2 with TRBJ2-7; 7 bases agree with TRBD1. Germline V CDR1 and CDR2: SNHLY, FYNNEI. This CDR3 has 14 residues. V dropped 7 bases and J dropped 3; count of bases not matched to a gene: 9. In DNA form, the CDR3 reads TGTGCCAGCATCAAGGGACAGAGGGGCTACGAGCAGTACTTC. Translation: CASIKGQRGYEQYF.

This clonotype was counted a few times. The chain joins TRBV9 to TRBJ2-3; maybe TRBD2 (6 bases). The CDR3 totals 16 residues. The germline V gene encodes CDR1 SGDLS and CDR2 YYNGEE. V lost 0 bases, J lost 0 bases, and 11 bases lay in between. The CDR3 coding sequence is TGTGCCAGCAGCGTAGGGGCAGCGGGCAGCACAGATACGCAGTATTTT. This translates into CASSVGAAGSTDTQYF. Variable domain in full (rest from reference TRBV9 and TRBJ2-3): DSGVTQTPKHLITATGQRVTLRCSPRSGDLSVYWYQQSLDQGLQFLIQYYNGEERAKGNILERFSAQQFPDLHSELNLSSLELGDSALYFCASSVGAAGSTDTQYFGPGTRLTVL.

The table lists this clonotype with many counts. The chain has TRBV12-3 or TRBV12-4 and TRBJ2-7; a possible D gene is TRBD2 (7 bases). There are 15 residues in the CDR3. V lost 2 bases and J lost 4, with 15 bases in between. CDR3 protein: CASSLNGGPKYEQYF. The CDR3 nucleotides read TGTGCCAGCAGTTTAAACGGGGGGCCAAAGTACGAGCAGTACTTC.

There are many counts of this clonotype. V gene TRBV20-1 combines with J gene TRBJ2-7; either TRBD1 or TRBD2 may supply D (5 bases each). The V gene lost 5 bases and the J gene lost 4 bases, with 15 bases spanning the gap. Per the germline V gene, CDR1 is DFQATT and CDR2 is SNEGSKA (reference sequence). This CDR3 comprises 13 residues. Here the CDR3 reads CSARTGLNYEQYF. DNA for the CDR3: TGCAGTGCTCGTACAGGACTCAATTACGAGCAGTACTTC.

A word on this clonotype: This likely came from a read error, as a far larger clone is one base away. The chain has TRBV11-2 and TRBJ2-3, with TRBD1 matching 9 bases. The J call may be wrong; the DNA end is better matched by TRBJ2-5. CDR1 is SGHAT, CDR2 FQNNGV, per germline. The CDR3 is 15 residues long. Here the CDR3 reads CSSRRTGGGEETQYF. The CDR3 nucleotides are TGTTCCAGCAGGAGAACAGGGGGCGGTGAGGAGACCCAGTACTTC.

This chain links TRBV7-6 with TRBJ1-2; D gene unclear. This CDR3 has 13 amino acids. Germline V gives CDR1 SGHVS, CDR2 FNYEAQ. The V end lost 5 bases, the J end lost 4 bases, and 11 bases lay between the germline ends. The CDR3 protein is CASSPNTFYGYTF. The CDR3 DNA follows: TGTGCCAGCAGCCCAAACACGTTCTATGGCTACACCTTC.

This clonotype was recorded a few times. The chain recombines TRBV20-1 with TRBJ1-1; 9 bases are a match to TRBD1. Per the germline V gene, CDR1 is DFQATT and CDR2 is SNEGSKA (reference sequence). The CDR3 is made up of 13 amino acids. Unmatched junction bases numbered 2, after V lost 4 bases and J lost 2 bases. The CDR3 DNA reads TGCAGTGCTAAGGACAGGGGAAACACTGAAGCTTTCTTT. It encodes CSAKDRGNTEAFF.

This clonotype was counted only a few times. The CDR3 DNA follows: TGCGCCAGCAGCTTTTCTAGCGGGAGTCCATCTCAAGAGACCCAGTACTTC. This gives the protein CASSFSSGSPSQETQYF. This chain joins TRBV5-1 and TRBJ2-5; 10 bases fit TRBD2. This CDR3 region has 17 residues. CDR1 and CDR2 from the germline V gene are SGHRS and YFSETQ. The ends lost 2 bases at V and 2 bases at J; junction bases unmatched: 9.

The genes are TRBV30 and TRBJ2-1, with TRBD1 matching over 8 bases. The CDR3 totals 15 residues. CDR1 is GTSNPN, CDR2 SVGIG, per germline (reference sequence). With 5 bases clipped from V and 2 bases from J, the junction kept 8 bases outside the gene matches. CDR3 sequence reads: CAWATGQVPYNEQFF. The CDR3 DNA is TGTGCCTGGGCAACGGGACAGGTCCCCTACAATGAGCAGTTCTTC.

This clonotype came up many times. The V gene is TRBV6-2 or TRBV6-3, the J gene TRBJ2-5; D is possibly TRBD2 (6 bases). The CDR3 length is 14 residues. Between the trimmed V and J ends, which lost 8 bases and 1 base, there was a span of 14 bases. CDR1 and CDR2 (germline): MNHEY, SVGEGT. The CDR3 spells CASGDFRVQETQYF. CDR3 DNA: TGTGCCAGCGGGGACTTTAGAGTCCAAGAGACCCAGTACTTC.

This clonotype was seen at least ten times. The gene calls are TRBV24-1 and TRBJ1-1; D remains ambiguous. Looked up from germline, CDR1 is KGHDR and CDR2 is SFDVKD. This CDR3 comprises 13 residues. The V end lost 9 bases, the J end lost 6 bases, and 16 bases lay between the germline ends. The CDR3 bases are TGTGCCACCCCCGGGCCGCGGAGCGCTGAAGCTTTCTTT. This gives the protein CATPGPRSAEAFF.

This clonotype was detected many times. The chain employs TRBV28 and TRBJ1-6, with 7 bases matching TRBD1. CDR3 length equals 15 residues. V lost 3 bases to trimming and J lost 5 bases; unmatched junction nucleotides: 4. Germline loops: CDR1 MDHEN, CDR2 SYDVKM. CDR3 DNA sequence: TGTGCCAGCAGTTTTATCAGGGGGAATAATTCACCCCTCCACTTT. Translated, it gives CASSFIRGNNSPLHF.